This T cell receptor beta chain was sequenced during a study of blood T cells in healthy people across ages. As to this clonotype: This clone may be a read error of a much larger clone one base away.

Alongside a J-beta primer mix, a sample-barcoded 5' primer served in a second PCR lasting roughly 6 to 11 cycles. Individual samples furnished no less than 2.5 million CDR3-containing paired-end reads apiece. Each CDR3 protein gets one entry after TCRdb re-called the 5' RACE reads with MiXCR. The table shows hundreds of thousands of distinct CDR3 sequences, with around 32% occurring only once. V was pared by 4 bases and J by 3 bases, with 15 bases between. The germline gives CDR1 LGHNA, CDR2 YSLEER. The CDR3 runs 15 residues. The sequence derives from an elderly woman in good health. Source material: blood. The chain uses TRBV4-3 and TRBJ1-1; TRBD1 might be the D (6 bases). In DNA form, the CDR3 reads TGCGCCAGCAGCCGGCGGACAGCTGGAGACACTGAAGCTTTCTTT. It specifies CASSRRTAGDTEAFF.